Following are 32 T cell receptor beta chains from one sample sequenced in a study of T cells in Graves' hyperthyroidism and ophthalmopathy. The TCR beta CDR3 regions underwent amplification using RNA transcripts as the source. Researchers ran a first-round RT-PCR on the TCR CDR3 using the HTBI primer set. TCRdb redid the calling of the multiplex PCR reads with MiXCR, one entry per CDR3 protein. The repertoire holds almost 500,000 distinct CDR3 sequences, 22% seen once, with approximately 49% in the top ten. Sample: blood. The receptors shown here come from a woman in her seventies with Graves' ophthalmopathy.

This clonotype was counted a few times. The chain's CDR3 is CAISERSQETQYF. CDR3 nucleotides: TGTGCCATCAGTGAGAGGAGCCAAGAGACCCAGTACTTC. V is TRBV10-3 and J is TRBJ2-5, with D unresolved. CDR3 length: 13 residues. Germline-derived CDR1 and CDR2 are ENHRY and SYGVKD. The V end lost 2 bases, the J end lost 1 base, and 5 bases lay between the germline ends.

This clonotype has more than one count but fewer than ten. The V call is TRBV20-1, the J call TRBJ2-1; 10 bases align to TRBD2. Germline V gene sequence: CDR1 DFQATT, CDR2 SNEGSKA (reference sequence). The J segment lost 12 bases and the V segment lost 0 bases, leaving 11 bases of the junction unmatched. This CDR3 has 15 amino acids. The CDR3 nucleotides read TGCAGTGCTAGAGATTCACTGCGAGCGGGAGGGAGGCAGTTCTTC. It codes for CSARDSLRAGGRQFF.

This clonotype was seen many times. The chain has TRBV12-3 or TRBV12-4 and TRBJ1-1; no clear D. The CDR3 totals 14 residues. V shed 6 bases and J shed 0 bases, with 11 bases lying between them. The CDR3 bases are TGTGCCAGCAGCCGAGGGAGGGTGAACACTGAAGCTTTCTTT. Encoded protein: CASSRGRVNTEAFF.

The chain carries TRBV20-1 and TRBJ2-3; no reliable D call. Germline-derived CDR1 and CDR2 are DFQATT and SNEGSKA (reference sequence). V lost 2 bases to trimming and J lost 0 bases, with 6 bases between them. The CDR3 spans 13 residues. The CDR3 nucleotides read TGCAGTGCTAGACGTCCGAGCACAGATACGCAGTATTTT. Translated: CSARRPSTDTQYF.

As regards this clonotype: A read error may account for a junction end that differs from germline. The V gene is TRBV5-6, the J gene TRBJ2-1; TRBD1 aligns across 7 bases. The germline V gene encodes CDR1 SGHDT and CDR2 YYEEEE. The CDR3 has 15 amino acids. The CDR3 sequence is CTSSLTGPRNNEQFF. In DNA form, the CDR3 reads TGTACCAGCAGCTTGACAGGGCCCAGAAACAATGAGCAGTTCTTC.

As to this clonotype: A much larger clone is a single base away; this may be a read error. This chain links TRBV7-2 with TRBJ1-2, with a weak D call TRBD1 (5 bases). Germline V gene lookup returns CDR1 SGHTA and CDR2 FQGNSA. The CDR3 is 15 residues long. The V end lost 4 bases, the J end lost 6 bases, and 18 bases lay between the germline ends. This chain's CDR3 is CASSSGAWLRDGYTF. The CDR3 DNA is TGTGCCAGCAGCTCCGGGGCATGGCTCAGGGATGGCTACACCTTC.

This clonotype was seen a handful of times. The chain combines TRBV29-1 with TRBJ1-2; tentatively, D is TRBD1 (6 bases). CDR3 size: 14 residues. Per germline, CDR1 SQVTM and CDR2 ANQGSEA. Trimming cost V 5 bases and J 3 bases, with 16 bases left between them. This CDR3 is CSVHGGGRDYGYTF. The CDR3 bases are TGCAGCGTTCACGGAGGGGGGCGAGACTATGGCTACACCTTC.

The J gene is TRBJ1-2, the V gene TRBV19; 9 nucleotides match TRBD1. The CDR3 is 13 amino acids. The germline V gene has CDR1 LNHDA and CDR2 SQIVND (reference sequence). J lost 2 bases, V lost 8 bases, and 3 bases had no gene match. CDR3 in DNA: TGTGCCAGTCGGGACAGGGTGAACTATGGCTACACCTTC. Encoded protein: CASRDRVNYGYTF.

In its sample, this clonotype was seen a few times. The chain employs TRBV5-1 and TRBJ2-2; 7 bases line up with TRBD2. V shed 4 bases and J 2 bases; nucleotides not matched to a gene: 5. Germline CDR1 reads SGHRS; CDR2 reads YFSETQ. CDR3 size: 15 residues. As DNA, the CDR3 is TGCGCCAGCAGCCTTCCGGGAGGAAACACCGGGGAGCTGTTTTTT. It yields the protein CASSLPGGNTGELFF.

This clonotype was counted only a few times. The V gene is TRBV29-1, the J gene TRBJ1-1; D is ambiguous. Germline CDR1 SQVTM, CDR2 ANQGSEA. The CDR3 is 12 amino acids. Trimming shortened V by 7 bases and J by 1 base, and 10 bases separated the two germline ends. The CDR3 loop reads CSGNRANTEAFF. In nucleotides, the CDR3 is TGCAGCGGAAACAGAGCGAACACTGAAGCTTTCTTT.

V and J are TRBV6-6 and TRBJ2-7; no clear D. Looked up from germline, CDR1 is MNHNY and CDR2 is SVGAGI (reference sequence). The CDR3 has 16 amino acids. V dropped 2 bases and J dropped 0 bases, with 14 bases sitting between them. In DNA, the CDR3 is TGTGCCAGCAGTTACAATTGGGCACGCTCCTCCTACGAGCAGTACTTC. This gives the protein CASSYNWARSSYEQYF.

In this sample, this clonotype turned up many times. This chain uses TRBV28 with TRBJ2-4, with 8 bases identical to TRBD1. Per the germline V gene, CDR1 is MDHEN and CDR2 is SYDVKM. The CDR3 totals 16 residues. J gave up 0 bases and V 6 bases, and 7 bases lay outside the gene matches. For the CDR3, the DNA is TGTGCCAGCAGGCAGGACAGGGTCGAAGCCAAAAACATTCAGTACTTC. It specifies CASRQDRVEAKNIQYF.

The rearrangement joins TRBV20-1 to TRBJ1-4; D may be TRBD1 (6 bases). V lost 3 bases to trimming and J lost 1 base, with 9 bases between them. The CDR3 is 14 residues long. Germline CDR1 and CDR2: DFQATT and SNEGSKA (reference sequence). This CDR3 reads CSARSGETNEKLFF. CDR3 bases: TGCAGTGCTAGGTCAGGGGAAACTAATGAAAAACTGTTTTTT.

The V call is TRBV12-3 or TRBV12-4, the J call TRBJ1-4; the D gene is possibly TRBD1 (6 bases). CDR3 length: 15 amino acids. The V end was cut by 6 bases, the J end by 3 bases, with 14 bases between. CDR3 nucleotides: TGTGCCAGCAGCTGGGGGGGCGCGGCTAATGAAAAACTGTTTTTT. Amino acid sequence: CASSWGGAANEKLFF.

The chain combines TRBV19 with TRBJ1-1, with TRBD1 matching over 12 bases. The germline gives CDR1 LNHDA, CDR2 SQIVND (reference sequence). The CDR3 runs to 16 residues. The ends lost 5 bases at V and 1 base at J; junction bases unmatched: 5. CDR3 in DNA: TGTGCCAGTAGTCCTCCGGGACAGGGGGCGAACACTGAAGCTTTCTTT. This sequence encodes CASSPPGQGANTEAFF.

This clonotype was counted a few times. The chain employs TRBV6-5 and TRBJ1-5; D not certain. V lost 2 bases and J 7 bases, leaving 9 bases between the germline ends. CDR3 length: 13 amino acids. Germline-derived CDR1 and CDR2 are MNHEY and SVGAGI. CDR3 protein: CASSYPARQPQHF. The CDR3 region has the DNA TGTGCCAGCAGTTACCCCGCTAGGCAGCCCCAGCATTTT.

This clonotype has a handful of counts. This chain connects TRBV6-1 to TRBJ1-5, with D tentatively TRBD1 (6 bases). The CDR3 has 15 amino acids. V was clipped by 2 bases and J by 2 bases, with 10 bases between them. Germline CDR1 reads MNHNS; CDR2 reads SASEGT. CDR3 loop: CASSESPGGNQPQHF. Written as DNA, the CDR3 is TGTGCCAGCAGTGAATCCCCAGGGGGCAATCAGCCCCAGCATTTT.

V and J are TRBV7-2 and TRBJ1-4; TRBD1 matches at 7 bases. Germline V gene sequence: CDR1 SGHTA, CDR2 FQGNSA. This CDR3 has 14 residues. V lost 6 bases, J lost 8 bases, and 9 bases stayed unmatched. The CDR3 spells CASSQGGGREKLFF. As DNA, the CDR3 is TGTGCCAGCAGTCAGGGGGGGGGTCGGGAAAAACTGTTTTTT. The full variable domain, rest sourced from reference TRBV7-2 and TRBJ1-4, is GAGVSQSPSNKVTEKGKDVELRCDPISGHTALYWYRQSLGQGLEFLIYFQGNSAPDKSGLPSDRFSAERTGGSVSTLTIQRTQQEDSAVYLCASSQGGGREKLFFGSGTQLSVL.

The chain combines TRBV19 with TRBJ2-3, with TRBD1 matching 11 bases. J lost 5 bases, V lost 4 bases, and 8 bases had no gene match. The CDR3 totals 16 residues. The germline CDR1 and CDR2 sequences are LNHDA and SQIVND (reference sequence). CDR3 sequence: CASSRPRTGGVDTQYF. The CDR3 DNA sequence: TGTGCCAGTAGTAGACCCCGGACAGGGGGCGTAGATACGCAGTATTTT.

The chain joins TRBV6-2 or TRBV6-3 to TRBJ2-1; D gene ambiguous. Germline V gives CDR1 MNHEY, CDR2 SVGEGT. The V gene lost 5 bases and the J gene lost 3 bases, with 14 bases spanning the gap. This CDR3 comprises 15 residues. DNA for the CDR3: TGTGCCAGCAGTCGAGCGCGGACGGACTACAATGAGCAGTTCTTC. Its translation is CASSRARTDYNEQFF.

In regard to this clonotype: Possible read error: a much larger clone is one base away. The V and J genes are TRBV12-3 or TRBV12-4 and TRBJ1-1; D gene ambiguous. The CDR3 runs to 11 residues. CDR3 protein: CASKKNTEASF. The CDR3 DNA sequence: TGTGCCAGCAAAAAGAACACTGAAGCTTCCTTT.

The chain carries TRBV19 and TRBJ1-5, with D perhaps TRBD1 (6 bases). V was cut by 5 bases and J by 2 bases, with 16 bases left in between. The CDR3 length is 16 residues. Per the germline V gene, CDR1 is LNHDA and CDR2 is SQIVND (reference sequence). CDR3 protein: CASSVLNRVGNQPQHF. CDR3 sequence (DNA): TGTGCCAGTAGTGTCCTTAACAGGGTAGGCAATCAGCCCCAGCATTTT.

J is TRBJ1-2 and V is TRBV15; tentatively, D is TRBD1 (5 bases). The ends were cut back, 1 base at V and 7 bases at J, with 7 bases in the middle. This CDR3 is built from 12 residues. Germline assignment: CDR1 LNHNV and CDR2 YYDKDF (reference sequence). The CDR3 DNA sequence: TGTGCCACCAGCAGAGTAGGGGCTGGCTACACCTTC. Its protein is CATSRVGAGYTF.

The gene calls are TRBV27 and TRBJ2-6, with D possibly TRBD2 on 5 matching bases. Trimming left V 8 bases short and J 2 bases short, with 10 bases between. The CDR3 spans 14 residues. Germline CDR1 and CDR2: MNHEY and SMNVEV (reference sequence). CDR3 nucleotides: TGTGCCAGCCGTCTCGGGGCTGGGGCCAACGTCCTGACTTTC. It specifies CASRLGAGANVLTF.

This clonotype turned up a few times. The chain is built from TRBV9 and TRBJ2-5; 8 positions agree with TRBD1. Germline-derived CDR1 and CDR2 are SGDLS and YYNGEE. CDR3 size: 16 residues. The V segment lost 5 bases and the J segment 4 bases; nucleotides outside the gene matches: 13. The CDR3 DNA reads TGTGCCAGCAGGGAGGAGACAGGGGCCTTCCGAGAGACCCAGTACTTC. The encoded protein is CASREETGAFRETQYF.

This clonotype was counted between two and nine times. The rearrangement links TRBV7-3 to TRBJ2-1; 7 bases map to TRBD2. Trimming took 2 bases from V and 6 from J; bases not matched to a gene: 7. Germline values: CDR1 SGHTA, CDR2 FQGTGA. This CDR3 region has 15 residues. DNA for the CDR3: TGTGCCAGCAGCTTAGCAGGACGGGGGGTCAATGAGCAGTTCTTC. Its protein product is CASSLAGRGVNEQFF.

In its sample, this clonotype was seen many times. The chain is built from TRBV27 and TRBJ2-7, with D unresolved. V lost 3 bases, J lost 7 bases, and 16 bases lay in between. The CDR3 has 14 residues. Germline CDR1 MNHEY, CDR2 SMNVEV (reference sequence). CDR3 sequence: CASSFQQKDGEQYF. The CDR3 DNA follows: TGTGCCAGCAGTTTTCAGCAGAAAGACGGGGAGCAGTACTTC.

This clonotype turned up a few times. This rearrangement joins TRBV7-2 to TRBJ2-1; 7 bases match TRBD2. Germline-derived CDR1 and CDR2 are SGHTA and FQGNSA. V was clipped by 3 bases and J by 9 bases; unmatched bases: 14. The CDR3 has 16 amino acids. The CDR3 spells CASSLTPSGGFGEQFF. The DNA for the CDR3 is TGTGCCAGCAGCTTGACCCCTAGCGGCGGTTTCGGTGAGCAGTTCTTC. The variable domain in full, with the rest retrieved from reference TRBV7-2 and TRBJ2-1, is GAGVSQSPSNKVTEKGKDVELRCDPISGHTALYWYRQSLGQGLEFLIYFQGNSAPDKSGLPSDRFSAERTGGSVSTLTIQRTQQEDSAVYLCASSLTPSGGFGEQFFGPGTRLTVL.

This clonotype has just a few counts. CDR3 sequence reads: CAISDRNSPLHF. CDR3 DNA sequence: TGTGCCATCAGTGACAGAAATTCACCCCTCCACTTT. The chain is built from TRBV10-3 and TRBJ1-6, with unresolved D. In germline, CDR1 is ENHRY, CDR2 SYGVKD. CDR3 size: 12 residues. The germline V and J ends were trimmed by 3 bases and 7 bases, with 4 bases remaining between them.

This clonotype occurred a few times. The rearrangement joins TRBV7-2 to TRBJ2-3; D is unclear. Germline-derived CDR1 and CDR2 are SGHTA and FQGNSA. V lost 5 bases and J 2 bases, leaving 11 bases between the germline ends. This CDR3 is 14 amino acids long. The CDR3 protein is CASSPGSTTDTQYF. The CDR3 DNA is TGTGCCAGCAGCCCCGGGTCTACCACAGATACGCAGTATTTT.

This clonotype showed up just a few times. The rearrangement joins TRBV10-3 to TRBJ2-7, with 7 bases fitting TRBD2. Germline-derived CDR1 and CDR2 are ENHRY and SYGVKD. V gave up 0 bases and J gave up 4 bases; unmatched junction bases: 6. The CDR3 loop spans 15 amino acids. The CDR3 bases are TGTGCCATCAGTGAGTCGAGCGGTAGCGGGTACGAGCAGTACTTC. Residues: CAISESSGSGYEQYF.

A few counts support this clonotype. J is TRBJ2-3 and V is TRBV5-1; 10 bases are a match to TRBD1. Germline CDR1 is SGHRS and CDR2 is YFSETQ. There are 17 residues in the CDR3. J gave up 4 bases and V 4 bases, and 12 bases lay outside the gene matches. CDR3 DNA sequence: TGCGCCAGCAGCCTGACCCGACAGGGGGCCTTGTCAGATACGCAGTATTTT. Protein sequence: CASSLTRQGALSDTQYF.